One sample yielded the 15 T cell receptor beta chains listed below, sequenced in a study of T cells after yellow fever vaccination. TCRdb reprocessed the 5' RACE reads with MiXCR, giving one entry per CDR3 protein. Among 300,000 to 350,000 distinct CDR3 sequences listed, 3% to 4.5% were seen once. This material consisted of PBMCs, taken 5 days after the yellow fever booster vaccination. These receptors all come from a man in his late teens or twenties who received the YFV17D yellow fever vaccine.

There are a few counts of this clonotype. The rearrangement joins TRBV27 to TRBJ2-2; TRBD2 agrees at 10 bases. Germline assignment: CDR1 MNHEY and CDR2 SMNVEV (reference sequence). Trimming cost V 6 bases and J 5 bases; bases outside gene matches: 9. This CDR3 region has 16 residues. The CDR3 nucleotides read TGTGCCAGCAGCCCCCTAGCGGGGGTCGCGACCGGGGAGCTGTTTTTT. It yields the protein CASSPLAGVATGELFF.

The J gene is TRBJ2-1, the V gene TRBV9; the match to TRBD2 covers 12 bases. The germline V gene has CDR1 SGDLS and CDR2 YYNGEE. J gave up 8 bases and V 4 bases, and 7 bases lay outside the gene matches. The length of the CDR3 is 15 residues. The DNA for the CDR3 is TGTGCCAGCAGCCCTCTAGCGGGGGGGGAAGATGAGCAGTTCTTC. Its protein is CASSPLAGGEDEQFF. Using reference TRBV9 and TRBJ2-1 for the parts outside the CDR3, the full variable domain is DSGVTQTPKHLITATGQRVTLRCSPRSGDLSVYWYQQSLDQGLQFLIQYYNGEERAKGNILERFSAQQFPDLHSELNLSSLELGDSALYFCASSPLAGGEDEQFFGPGTRLTVL.

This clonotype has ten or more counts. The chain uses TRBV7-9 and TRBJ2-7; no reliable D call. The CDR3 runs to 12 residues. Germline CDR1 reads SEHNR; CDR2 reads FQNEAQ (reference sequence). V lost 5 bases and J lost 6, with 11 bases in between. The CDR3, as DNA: TGTGCCAGCAGCGTAGGGTTTACCGAGCAGTACTTC. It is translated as CASSVGFTEQYF. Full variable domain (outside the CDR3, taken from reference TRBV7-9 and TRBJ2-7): DTGVSQNPRHKITKRGQNVTFRCDPISEHNRLYWYRQTLGQGPEFLTYFQNEAQLEKSRLLSDRFSAERPKGSFSTLEIQRTEQGDSAMYLCASSVGFTEQYFGPGTRLTVT.

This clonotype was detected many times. The chain's CDR3 is CASSRGIAVLNTEAFF. In DNA, the CDR3 is TGTGCCAGCAGTCGGGGGATAGCGGTCCTGAACACTGAAGCTTTCTTT. The gene calls are TRBV28 and TRBJ1-1, with D possibly TRBD1 on 5 matching bases. This CDR3 is built from 16 residues. Germline CDR1 and CDR2: MDHEN and SYDVKM. Trimming took 5 bases from V and 0 from J, leaving 16 bases between them.

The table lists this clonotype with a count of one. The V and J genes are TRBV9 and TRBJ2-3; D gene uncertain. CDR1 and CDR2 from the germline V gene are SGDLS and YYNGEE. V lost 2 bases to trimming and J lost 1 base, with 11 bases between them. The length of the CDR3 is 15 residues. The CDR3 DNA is TGTGCCAGCAGCGTCCCAGGACGGGGCACAGATACGCAGTATTTT. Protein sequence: CASSVPGRGTDTQYF.

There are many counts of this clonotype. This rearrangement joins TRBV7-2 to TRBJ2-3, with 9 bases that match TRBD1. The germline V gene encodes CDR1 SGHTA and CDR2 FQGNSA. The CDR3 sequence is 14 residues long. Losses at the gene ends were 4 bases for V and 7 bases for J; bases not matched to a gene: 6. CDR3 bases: TGTGCCAGCAGCTGGACAGGGGATCGAAATACGCAGTATTTT. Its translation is CASSWTGDRNTQYF. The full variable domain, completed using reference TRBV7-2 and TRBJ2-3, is GAGVSQSPSNKVTEKGKDVELRCDPISGHTALYWYRQSLGQGLEFLIYFQGNSAPDKSGLPSDRFSAERTGGSVSTLTIQRTQQEDSAVYLCASSWTGDRNTQYFGPGTRLTVL.

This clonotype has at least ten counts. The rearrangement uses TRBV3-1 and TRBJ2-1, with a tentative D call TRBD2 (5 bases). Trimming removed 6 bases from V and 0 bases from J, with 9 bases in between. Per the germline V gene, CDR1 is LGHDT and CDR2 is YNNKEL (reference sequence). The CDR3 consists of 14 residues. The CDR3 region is CASRSRDSYNEQFF. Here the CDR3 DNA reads TGTGCCAGCAGATCGAGGGACTCCTACAATGAGCAGTTCTTC.

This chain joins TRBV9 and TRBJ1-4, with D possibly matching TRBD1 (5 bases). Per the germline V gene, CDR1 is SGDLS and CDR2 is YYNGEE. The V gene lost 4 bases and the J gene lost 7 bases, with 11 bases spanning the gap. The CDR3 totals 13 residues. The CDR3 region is CASSRGVGEKLFF. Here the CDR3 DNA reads TGTGCCAGCAGCCGGGGGGTTGGTGAAAAACTGTTTTTT.

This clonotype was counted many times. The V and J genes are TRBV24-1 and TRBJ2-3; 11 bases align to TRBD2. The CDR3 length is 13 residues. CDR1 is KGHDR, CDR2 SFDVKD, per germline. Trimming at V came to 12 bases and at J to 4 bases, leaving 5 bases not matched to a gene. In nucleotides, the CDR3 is TGTGCCGCAACTAGCGGGGGTGCAGATACGCAGTATTTT. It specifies CAATSGGADTQYF.

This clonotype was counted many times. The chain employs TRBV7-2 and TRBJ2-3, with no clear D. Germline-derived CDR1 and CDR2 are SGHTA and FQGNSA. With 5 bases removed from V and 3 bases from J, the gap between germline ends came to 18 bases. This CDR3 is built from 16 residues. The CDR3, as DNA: TGTGCCAGCAGCAGACCCACCAAACCGGCGACAGATACGCAGTATTTT. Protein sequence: CASSRPTKPATDTQYF.

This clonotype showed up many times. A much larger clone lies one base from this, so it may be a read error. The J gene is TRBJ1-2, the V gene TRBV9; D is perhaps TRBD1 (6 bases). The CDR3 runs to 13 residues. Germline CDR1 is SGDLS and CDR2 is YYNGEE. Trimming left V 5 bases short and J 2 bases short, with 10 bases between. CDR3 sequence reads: CASRPDRNYGYTF. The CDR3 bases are TGTGCCAGCAGACCGGACAGAAACTATGGCTACACCTTC. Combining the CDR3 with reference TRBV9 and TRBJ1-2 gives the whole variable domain DSGVTQTPKHLITATGQRVTLRCSPRSGDLSVYWYQQSLDQGLQFLIQYYNGEERAKGNILERFSAQQFPDLHSELNLSSLELGDSALYFCASRPDRNYGYTFGSGTRLTVV.

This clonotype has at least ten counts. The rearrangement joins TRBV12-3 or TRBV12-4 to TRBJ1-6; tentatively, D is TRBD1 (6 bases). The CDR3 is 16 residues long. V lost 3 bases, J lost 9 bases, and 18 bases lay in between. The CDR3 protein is CASSFSPFGGASPLHF. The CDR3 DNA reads TGTGCCAGCAGTTTCTCCCCTTTTGGGGGGGCTTCACCCCTCCACTTT.

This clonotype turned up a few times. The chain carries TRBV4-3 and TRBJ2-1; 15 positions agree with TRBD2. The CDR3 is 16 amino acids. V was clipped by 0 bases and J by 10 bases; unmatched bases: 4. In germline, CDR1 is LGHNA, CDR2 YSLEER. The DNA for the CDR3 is TGCGCCAGCAGCCAAGACGGGACTAGCGGGGGGAGGGAGCAGTTCTTC. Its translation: CASSQDGTSGGREQFF.

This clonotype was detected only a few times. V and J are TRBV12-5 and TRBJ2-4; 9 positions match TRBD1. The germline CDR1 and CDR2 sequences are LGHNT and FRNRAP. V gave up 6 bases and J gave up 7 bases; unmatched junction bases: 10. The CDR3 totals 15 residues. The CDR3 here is CASGRTGQGWNIQYF. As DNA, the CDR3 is TGTGCTAGTGGCCGCACGGGACAGGGTTGGAACATTCAGTACTTC.

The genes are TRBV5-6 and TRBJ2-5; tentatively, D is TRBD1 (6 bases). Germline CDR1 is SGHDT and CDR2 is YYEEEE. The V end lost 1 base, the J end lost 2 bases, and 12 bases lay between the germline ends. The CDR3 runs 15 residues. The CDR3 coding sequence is TGTGCCAGCAGCTTGCCGCGACAGGAACAAGAGACCCAGTACTTC. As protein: CASSLPRQEQETQYF.